The source of this TCR beta chain is a study of cytomegalovirus exposure and HLA in healthy donors. A multiplex PCR was run with 60 Vbeta primers and 13 Jbeta primers. Repertoires were generated with immunoSEQ multiplex PCR, while TCRdb's copy carries only in-frame clones and drops some. The sample contains around 260,000 clones, over 70% of which appear only once. Study-level points and caveats: Common viral pathogens were later found to be apparently linked to several of the most significant clusters.

Points on this clone: Its antigen is undetermined.

Trimming cost V 3 bases and J 2 bases, with 15 bases left between them. The germline CDR1 and CDR2 sequences are KGHSH and LQKENI. The CDR3 is made up of 16 amino acids. Sequenced input: PBMCs. The TCR originated in a girl aged 2-10 years in good health and CMV-seronegative. This rearrangement joins TRBV18 to TRBJ2-3; no clear D gene. The CDR3 region has the DNA TGTGCCAGCTCACCTTCGGGTGGAAAAAACACAGATACGCAGTATTTT. Translated: CASSPSGGKNTDTQYF.